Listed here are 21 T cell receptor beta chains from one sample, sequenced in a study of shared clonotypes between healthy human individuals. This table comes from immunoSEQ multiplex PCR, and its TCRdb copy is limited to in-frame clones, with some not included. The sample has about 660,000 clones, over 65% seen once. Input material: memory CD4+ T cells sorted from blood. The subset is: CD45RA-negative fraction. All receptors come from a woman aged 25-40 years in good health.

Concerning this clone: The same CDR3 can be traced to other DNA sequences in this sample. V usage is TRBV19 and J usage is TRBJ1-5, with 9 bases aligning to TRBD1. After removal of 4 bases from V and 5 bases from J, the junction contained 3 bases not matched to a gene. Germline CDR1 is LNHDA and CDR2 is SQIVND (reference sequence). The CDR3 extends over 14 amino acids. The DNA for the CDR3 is TGTGCCAGTAGTACGGGACAGGGCTATCAGCCCCAGCATTTT. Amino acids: CASSTGQGYQPQHF.

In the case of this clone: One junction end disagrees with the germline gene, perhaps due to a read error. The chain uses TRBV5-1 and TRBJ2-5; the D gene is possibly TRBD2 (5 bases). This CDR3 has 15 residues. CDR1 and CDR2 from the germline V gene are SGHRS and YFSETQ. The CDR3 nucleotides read TGTGCCAGCAGCTTGGGTTTCGGGATTCAAGAGACCCAGTACTTC. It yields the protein CASSLGFGIQETQYF.

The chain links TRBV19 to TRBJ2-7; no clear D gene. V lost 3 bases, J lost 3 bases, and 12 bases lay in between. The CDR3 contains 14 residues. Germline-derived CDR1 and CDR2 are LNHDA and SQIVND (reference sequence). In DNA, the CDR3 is TGTGCCAGTAGTATTAATCTAGTCTTCTACGAGCAGTACTTC. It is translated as CASSINLVFYEQYF.

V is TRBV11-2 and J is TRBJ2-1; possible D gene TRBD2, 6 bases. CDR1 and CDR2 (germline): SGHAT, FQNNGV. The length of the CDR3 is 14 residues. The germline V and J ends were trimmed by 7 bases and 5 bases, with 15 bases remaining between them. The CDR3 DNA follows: TGTGCCAGCACCCTCGGGTGGAGGGACAATGAGCAGTTCTTC. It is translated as CASTLGWRDNEQFF.

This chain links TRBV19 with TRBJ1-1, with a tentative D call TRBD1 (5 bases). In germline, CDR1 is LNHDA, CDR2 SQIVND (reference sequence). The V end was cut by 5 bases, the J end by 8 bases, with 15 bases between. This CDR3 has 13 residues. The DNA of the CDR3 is TGTGCCAGTAGTCTCCAGGGAGTAAGAGAAGCTTTCTTT. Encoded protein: CASSLQGVREAFF.

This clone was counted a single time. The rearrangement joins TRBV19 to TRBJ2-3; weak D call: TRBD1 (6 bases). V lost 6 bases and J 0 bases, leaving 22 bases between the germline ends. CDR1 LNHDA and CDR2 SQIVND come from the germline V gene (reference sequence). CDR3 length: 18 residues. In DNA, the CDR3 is TGTGCCAGTAGCGATTGGGGCTACAGGGAAACTAGCACAGATACGCAGTATTTT. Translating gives CASSDWGYRETSTDTQYF.

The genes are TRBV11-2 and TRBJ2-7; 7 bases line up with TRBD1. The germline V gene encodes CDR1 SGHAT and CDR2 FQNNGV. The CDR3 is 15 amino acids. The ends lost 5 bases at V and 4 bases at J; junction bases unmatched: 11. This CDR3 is CASSPSRDRIYEQYF. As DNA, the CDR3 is TGTGCCAGCAGCCCCTCCCGGGACAGAATATACGAGCAGTACTTC.

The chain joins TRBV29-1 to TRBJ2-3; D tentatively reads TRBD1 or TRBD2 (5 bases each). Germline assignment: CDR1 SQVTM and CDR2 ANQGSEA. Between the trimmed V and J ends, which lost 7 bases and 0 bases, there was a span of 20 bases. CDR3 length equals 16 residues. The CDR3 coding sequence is TGCAGCGCGGGGCCCAGACAGCGGAGTAGCACAGATACGCAGTATTTT. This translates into CSAGPRQRSSTDTQYF.

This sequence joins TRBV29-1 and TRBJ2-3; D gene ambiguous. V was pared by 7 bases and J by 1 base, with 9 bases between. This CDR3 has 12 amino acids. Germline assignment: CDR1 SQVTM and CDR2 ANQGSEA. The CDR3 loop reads CSAELRTDTQYF. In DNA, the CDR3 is TGCAGCGCTGAGCTACGCACAGATACGCAGTATTTT.

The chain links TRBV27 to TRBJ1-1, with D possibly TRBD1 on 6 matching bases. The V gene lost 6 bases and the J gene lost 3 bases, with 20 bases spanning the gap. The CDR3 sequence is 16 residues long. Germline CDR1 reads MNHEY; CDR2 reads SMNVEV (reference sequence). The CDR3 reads CASRNDRTPRDTEAFF. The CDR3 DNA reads TGTGCCAGCAGGAACGACAGGACTCCTCGAGACACTGAAGCTTTCTTT.

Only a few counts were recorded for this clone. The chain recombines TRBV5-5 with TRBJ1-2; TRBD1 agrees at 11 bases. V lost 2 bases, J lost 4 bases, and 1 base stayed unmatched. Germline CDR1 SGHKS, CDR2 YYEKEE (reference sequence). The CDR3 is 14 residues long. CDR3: CASSFGTGGYGYTF. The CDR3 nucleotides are TGTGCCAGCAGCTTTGGGACAGGGGGCTATGGCTACACCTTC.

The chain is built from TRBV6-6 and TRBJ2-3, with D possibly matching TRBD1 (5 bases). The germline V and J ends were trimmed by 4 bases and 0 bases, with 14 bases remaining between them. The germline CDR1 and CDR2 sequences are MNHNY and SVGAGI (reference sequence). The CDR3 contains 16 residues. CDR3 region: CASSWGRAQSTDTQYF. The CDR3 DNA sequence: TGTGCCAGCAGTTGGGGCAGGGCTCAGAGCACAGATACGCAGTATTTT.

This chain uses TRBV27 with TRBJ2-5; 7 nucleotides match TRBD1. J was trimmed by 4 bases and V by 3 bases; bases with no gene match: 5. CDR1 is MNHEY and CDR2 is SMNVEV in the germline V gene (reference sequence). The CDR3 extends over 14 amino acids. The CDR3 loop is CASSFRGQTETQYF. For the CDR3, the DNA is TGTGCCAGCAGTTTTCGGGGACAGACAGAGACCCAGTACTTC.

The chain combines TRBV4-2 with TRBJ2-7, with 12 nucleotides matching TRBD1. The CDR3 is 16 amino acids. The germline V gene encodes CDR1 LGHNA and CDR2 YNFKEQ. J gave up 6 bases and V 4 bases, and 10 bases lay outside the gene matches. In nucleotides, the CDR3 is TGTGCCAGCAGCCCAGCAGGGGACAGGGGGCTCGGCGAGCAGTACTTC. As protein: CASSPAGDRGLGEQYF.

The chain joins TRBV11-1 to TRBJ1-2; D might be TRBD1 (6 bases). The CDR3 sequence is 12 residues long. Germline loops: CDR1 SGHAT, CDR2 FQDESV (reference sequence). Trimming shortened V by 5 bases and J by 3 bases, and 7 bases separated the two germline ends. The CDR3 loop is CASSAGDYGYTF. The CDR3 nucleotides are TGTGCCAGCAGCGCAGGGGACTATGGCTACACCTTC.

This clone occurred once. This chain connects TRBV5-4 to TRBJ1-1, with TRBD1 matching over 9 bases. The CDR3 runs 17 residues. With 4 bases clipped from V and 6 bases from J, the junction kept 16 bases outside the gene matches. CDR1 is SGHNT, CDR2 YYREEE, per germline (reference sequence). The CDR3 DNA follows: TGTGCCAGCAGCACCCAACAGGGGGGGACAGGGAGAGCTGAAGCTTTCTTT. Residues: CASSTQQGGTGRAEAFF.

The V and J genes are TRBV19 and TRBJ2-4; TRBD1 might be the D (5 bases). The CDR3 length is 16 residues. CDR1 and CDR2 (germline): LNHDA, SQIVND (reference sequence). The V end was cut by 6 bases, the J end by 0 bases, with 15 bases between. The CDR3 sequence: CASRPTGVEAKNIQYF. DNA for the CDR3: TGTGCCAGTAGACCTACAGGAGTTGAAGCCAAAAACATTCAGTACTTC.

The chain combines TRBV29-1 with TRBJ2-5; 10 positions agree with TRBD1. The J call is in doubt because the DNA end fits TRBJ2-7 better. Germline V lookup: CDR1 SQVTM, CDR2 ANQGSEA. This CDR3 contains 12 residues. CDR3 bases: TGCAGCGGATGGACAGGGGGCTACGAGCAGTACTTC. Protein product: CSGWTGGYEQYF.

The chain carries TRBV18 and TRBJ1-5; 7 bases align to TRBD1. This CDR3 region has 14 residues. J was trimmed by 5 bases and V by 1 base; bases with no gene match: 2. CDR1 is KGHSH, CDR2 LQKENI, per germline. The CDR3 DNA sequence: TGTGCCAGCTCACCACGGCAGGGGGATCAGCCCCAGCATTTT. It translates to CASSPRQGDQPQHF.

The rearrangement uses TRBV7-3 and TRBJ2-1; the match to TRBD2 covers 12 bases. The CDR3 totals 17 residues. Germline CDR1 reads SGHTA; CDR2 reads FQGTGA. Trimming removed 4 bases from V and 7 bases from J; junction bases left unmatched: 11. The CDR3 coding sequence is TGTGCCAGCAGCTCGCCGACTAGCGGGAGAAGTAGGAATGAGCAGTTCTTC. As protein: CASSSPTSGRSRNEQFF.

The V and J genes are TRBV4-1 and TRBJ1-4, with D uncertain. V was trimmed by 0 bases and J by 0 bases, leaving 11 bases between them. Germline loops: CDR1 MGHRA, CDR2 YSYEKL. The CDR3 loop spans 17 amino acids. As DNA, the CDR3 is TGCGCCAGCAGCCAAGATCCAGCGCGGGCAACTAATGAAAAACTGTTTTTT. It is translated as CASSQDPARATNEKLFF.